This T cell receptor beta chain came from a study of regulatory T cells in long-lasting Graves disease. Overall study: For a period under 3 months, newly diagnosed Graves' patients had taken antithyroid drugs.

Time point described: newly diagnosed GD, antithyroid drugs for less than 3 months. Researchers made the TCR library from RNA that was extracted from PBMCs. This clonotype has a count of ten or more. The antigen remains undetermined. The J segment lost 3 bases and the V segment lost 6 bases, leaving 7 bases of the junction unmatched. The CDR3 is made up of 14 amino acids. Per the germline V gene, CDR1 is ENHRY and CDR2 is SYGVKD. Overall study results and limits: Peripheral blood, not thyroid tissue, was the sole material studied.

Arm-PCR of CDR3 regions and iRepertoire HTBI primers were the basis on which TCR beta libraries were built. TCRdb re-derived calls from the multiplex PCR reads in MiXCR, one entry per CDR3 protein. The sample contains roughly 250,000 distinct CDR3 sequences, more than 15% of which appear only once. This same sample was also part of a study on T cells in Graves' hyperthyroidism and ophthalmopathy. That source notes: Criteria for exclusion of patients were uncontrolled infection, other autoimmune disease, pregnancy or lactation. First-round RT-PCR targeting the TCR CDR3 was performed with the HTBI primer set.

This clonotype was obtained from a woman aged 30 to 39 with Graves disease. The gene calls are TRBV10-3 and TRBJ2-7; 8 bases line up with TRBD1. The sequences come from peripheral blood mononuclear cells (PBMCs), collected at new diagnosis, from a patient treated with antithyroid drugs. The CDR3 protein is CAIRTDRGHYEQYF. The CDR3 DNA follows: TGTGCCATCAGGACTGACAGGGGTCACTACGAGCAGTACTTC.